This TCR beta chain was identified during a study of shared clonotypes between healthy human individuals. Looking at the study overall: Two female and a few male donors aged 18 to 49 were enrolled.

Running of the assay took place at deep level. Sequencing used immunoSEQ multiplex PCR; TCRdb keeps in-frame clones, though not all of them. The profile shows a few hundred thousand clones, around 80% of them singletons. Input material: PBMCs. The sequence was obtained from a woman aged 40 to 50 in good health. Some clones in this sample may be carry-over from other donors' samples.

The CDR3: CASSMNTDEQYF. The CDR3 region has the DNA TGTGCCAGCAGTATGAACACGGACGAGCAGTACTTC. J is TRBJ2-7 and V is TRBV6-5; D is undetermined. This CDR3 region has 12 residues. V lost 5 bases and J 5 bases, leaving 10 bases between the germline ends. From germline, CDR1 is MNHEY and CDR2 SVGAGI.